The rows below give T cell receptor beta chains drawn from one sample of a study of blood T cell repertoires in COVID-19. Profiled with immunoSEQ multiplex PCR; TCRdb holds only in-frame clones, not every one. The top ten hold roughly 0.8% of the sample, which has about 240,000 clones, approximately 86% seen once. The specimen sequenced was peripheral blood. The source is a woman younger than 45 with acute or convalescent COVID-19. CDR3s include the opening cysteine and the closing phenylalanine or tryptophan. Fields, in order: V gene, J gene, D gene, clone size, CDR3 DNA, CDR3 protein. The D gene is left open where the match is weak. Some rows mark clone size as missing; the rest say once, few, many or name a class of expanded clone.

TRBV5-8	TRBJ2-3	NA	NA	TGTGCCAGCAGCTTGCGTGTAGGGGCCGGGACAGATACGCAGTATTTT	CASSLRVGAGTDTQYF
TRBV5-6	TRBJ2-5	NA	once	TGTGCCAGCAGTTTCGACAGGCCTGCAGGGACCCAGTACTTC	CASSFDRPAGTQYF
TRBV27	TRBJ2-7	TRBD1	few	TGTGCCAGCAGTTACTCCGGGACAGGGAAGCAGTACTTC	CASSYSGTGKQYF
TRBV5-5	TRBJ2-1	TRBD2	few	TGTGCCAGCAGCTCATTGGGGGGGGTCTACAATGAGCAGTTCTTC	CASSSLGGVYNEQFF
TRBV19	TRBJ1-4	TRBD1	NA	TGTGCCAGTAGTATGGGACAGGGGGCCTATGAAAAACTGTTTTTT	CASSMGQGAYEKLFF
TRBV15	TRBJ1-5	NA	NA	TGTGCCACCAGCAGAGAACTGGGAGCGGGCAATCAGCCCCAGCATTTT	CATSRELGAGNQPQHF
TRBV4-1	TRBJ2-5	NA	many	TGCGCCAGCAGCCAAGTCAACATGGGGCTCTCCGGGGAGACCCAGTACTTC	CASSQVNMGLSGETQYF
TRBV6-5	TRBJ2-7	TRBD1	NA	TGTGCCAGCAGTTCCGGACAGGGGACCTACGAGCAGTACTTC	CASSSGQGTYEQYF
TRBV4-3	TRBJ1-4	NA	NA	TGCGCCAGCAGCCAAGGTCGGGTTTCGACGGAAAAACTGTTTTTT	CASSQGRVSTEKLFF
TRBV6-6	TRBJ2-3	TRBD2	NA	TGTGCCAGCAGTTTCAATAGCGGGAGTGTTACGCAGTATTTT	CASSFNSGSVTQYF
TRBV11-3	TRBJ2-7	NA	NA	TGTGCCAGCAGCTTAGATATGGCAGAGCAGTACTTC	CASSLDMAEQYF
TRBV24-1	TRBJ2-3	NA	NA	TGTGCCACCAGTGATGGTTTTCTAGCCTCGCAGTATTTT	CATSDGFLASQYF
TRBV11-2	TRBJ2-5	NA	NA	TGTGCCAGCAGCTTAGGGGCAGGTTGGGAGAAAGAAAGGGAGACCCAGTACTTC	CASSLGAGWEKERETQYF
TRBV7-3	TRBJ2-1	TRBD2	once	TGTGCCAGCAGTAGAATAGCGGGAGGGCCCAGTGAGCAGTTCTTC	CASSRIAGGPSEQFF
TRBV6-1	TRBJ2-7	TRBD1	NA	TGTGCCAGCAGTGTAAATACAGGGGAACCCTACTACGAGCAGTACTTC	CASSVNTGEPYYEQYF
TRBV29-1	TRBJ2-3	TRBD2	NA	TGCAGCGGGAGCGGGAGGTTCACAGATACGCAGTATTTT	CSGSGRFTDTQYF
TRBV4-3	TRBJ2-7	TRBD1	once	TGCGCCAGCAGCCGAGAAAGGGCGGGACAGGGGGCCTACGAGCAGTACTTC	CASSRERAGQGAYEQYF
TRBV19	TRBJ1-5	TRBD1	once	TGTGCCAGTAGTACCGTCGGGACAGGGAGGATTTTGCCCCAGCATTTT	CASSTVGTGRILPQHF
TRBV4-3	TRBJ2-3	TRBD2	NA	TGCGCCAGCAGCCAAGGGGGACTAGATACCACAGATACGCAGTATTTT	CASSQGGLDTTDTQYF
TRBV19	TRBJ1-4	TRBD1	once	TGTGCCAGTAGTGCAATAGGACAGGGACCCGAAAAACTGTTTTTT	CASSAIGQGPEKLFF
TRBV4-1	TRBJ2-1	TRBD2	NA	TGCGCCAGCAGCCAAGTCCCTAGCGGGATAACTGATGAGCAGTTCTTC	CASSQVPSGITDEQFF
TRBV28	TRBJ1-3	NA	NA	TGTGCCAGCAGTTTCCTACCCATCTCTGGAAACACCATATATTTT	CASSFLPISGNTIYF
TRBV12-3/TRBV12-4	TRBJ1-5	NA	NA	TGTGCCAGCAGCCCGGGTCCGTCACAACCCCAGCATTTT	CASSPGPSQPQHF
TRBV19	TRBJ2-3	NA	once	TGTGCCAGTAGGCCGACTATCACTTACACAGATACGCAGTATTTT	CASRPTITYTDTQYF
TRBV4-1	TRBJ2-1	NA	NA	TGCGCCAGCAGCCAAGTACAAAACTCCTACAATGAGCAGTTCTTC	CASSQVQNSYNEQFF
TRBV4-1	TRBJ2-2	NA	NA	TGCGCCAGCAGCCAAGTGGGCGGGACCGGGGAGCTGTTTTTT	CASSQVGGTGELFF
TRBV5-8	TRBJ1-2	NA	NA	TGTGCCAGCAGCTTGGGGGCTTACAGGACGAACTATGGCTACACCTTC	CASSLGAYRTNYGYTF
TRBV7-9	TRBJ2-7	TRBD2	NA	TGTGCCAGCAGCTCCGGGACTAGCGTTAGGAAGACCTCCTACGAGCAGTACTTC	CASSSGTSVRKTSYEQYF
TRBV11-2	TRBJ2-3	NA	once	TGTGCCAGCAGCCTCCGTAGGTCCAGCGGTGCTAGCACAGATACGCAGTATTTT	CASSLRRSSGASTDTQYF
TRBV27	TRBJ1-2	NA	NA	TGTGCCAGCAGTTCGGGGGTTTCCTGGGAGAGGAACTATGGCTACACCTTC	CASSSGVSWERNYGYTF
TRBV10-3	TRBJ1-5	NA	NA	TGTGCCATCAGTCCATCCAGGGGCATGGGTCAGCCCCAGCATTTT	CAISPSRGMGQPQHF
TRBV15	TRBJ2-2	NA	few	TGTGCCACCAGCCCCCCAGACACCGGGGAGCTGTTTTTT	CATSPPDTGELFF
TRBV18	TRBJ2-3	TRBD2	once	TGTGCCAGCCGTGGACTAGCGGGGCCCACAGATACGCAGTATTTT	CASRGLAGPTDTQYF
TRBV5-8	TRBJ2-3	TRBD2	NA	TGTGCCAGCAGCTTTCTGCGGGAGCCAAGAGATACGCAGTATTTT	CASSFLREPRDTQYF
TRBV30	TRBJ1-4	NA	once	TGTGCCCAAGGAAGAAGGGGCGGTGATGAAAAACTGTTTTTT	CAQGRRGGDEKLFF
TRBV9	TRBJ2-3	TRBD2	NA	TGTGCCAGCAGCGTAGAAGGCGGGAGCGCAGATACGCAGTATTTT	CASSVEGGSADTQYF
TRBV9	TRBJ2-3	NA	once	TGTGCCAGCAGCGTAGGGGGCATTATCGATACGCAGTATTTT	CASSVGGIIDTQYF
TRBV7-3	TRBJ1-1	TRBD1	NA	TGTGCCAGCAGCTCCCCGGACAGGGATACTGAAGCTTTCTTT	CASSSPDRDTEAFF
TRBV11-3	TRBJ1-2	TRBD1	NA	TGTGCCAGCAGCCCGACAGGGATCTATGGCTACACCTTC	CASSPTGIYGYTF
TRBV3-1/TRBV3-2	TRBJ1-6	NA	NA	TGTGCCAGCAGCCAAGGCGGGGATAATTCACCCCTCCACTTT	CASSQGGDNSPLHF
TRBV11-3	TRBJ2-1	TRBD2	NA	TGTGCCAGCAGCTTATTCGGTAGCGGGAGGGCCCTTGCCAATGAGCAGTTCTTC	CASSLFGSGRALANEQFF
TRBV5-1	TRBJ2-1	TRBD2	NA	TGCGCCAGCAGCTTGGTCCTAGCGGGAGTCGATGAGCAGTTCTTC	CASSLVLAGVDEQFF
TRBV2	TRBJ2-7	NA	NA	TGTGCCAGCAGTGAGTCCGGCGAGCAGTACTTC	CASSESGEQYF
TRBV6-2/TRBV6-3	TRBJ2-3	NA	NA	TGTGCCAGCAGTTATGCGGCAGGGTCGGATAATACGCAGTATTTT	CASSYAAGSDNTQYF
TRBV5-4	TRBJ2-7	TRBD1	NA	TGTGCCAGCAGCGCGGACAGGGTCAACGAGCAGTACTTC	CASSADRVNEQYF
TRBV6-5	TRBJ1-3	TRBD1	NA	TGTGCCAGCAGTACCGGACAGGGGGGTGGAAACACCATATATTTT	CASSTGQGGGNTIYF
TRBV7-3	TRBJ1-5	TRBD1	NA	TGTGCCAGCAGCTTAGGACAGGTGGTGGATCAGCCCCAGCATTTT	CASSLGQVVDQPQHF
TRBV30	TRBJ2-3	NA	NA	TGTGCCTGGAGCCCTGACACCTCCGGCATGCAGTATTTT	CAWSPDTSGMQYF
TRBV6-5	TRBJ2-7	NA	NA	TGTGCCAGCAGGGACAGGCGGGAAGCGATCGAGCAGTACTTC	CASRDRREAIEQYF
TRBV5-1	TRBJ2-2	NA	NA	TGCGCCAGCAATAGCGGCGCGAACACCGGGGAGCTGTTTTTT	CASNSGANTGELFF
TRBV19	TRBJ2-3	TRBD2	NA	TGTGCCAGTAGTATAGGGACTAGCGGGGCTAGCACAGATACGCAGTATTTT	CASSIGTSGASTDTQYF
TRBV9	TRBJ2-1	TRBD2	NA	TGTGCCAGCAGCGCAGTAGGACTAGCGGGCAATGAGCAGTTCTTC	CASSAVGLAGNEQFF
TRBV6-4	TRBJ2-5	TRBD2	NA	TGTGCCAGCAGTGGCGGGAGTGGAGAGACCCAGTACTTC	CASSGGSGETQYF
TRBV5-1	TRBJ2-2	TRBD2	once	TGCGCCAGCAGCTTGAGTGGCGGGAGTTTCGCCGGGGAGCTGTTTTTT	CASSLSGGSFAGELFF
TRBV4-3	TRBJ1-3	NA	NA	TGCGCCAGCAGCCAAGATCGGGGGTTGGCTGGAAACACCATATATTTT	CASSQDRGLAGNTIYF
TRBV29-1	TRBJ1-1	NA	NA	TGCAGCGTTGGGGGAACGGGGATTGAAGCTTTCTTT	CSVGGTGIEAFF
TRBV2	TRBJ2-7	TRBD1	NA	TGTGCCAGCATCTTCAGGGGGAGCTCCTACGAGCAGTACTTC	CASIFRGSSYEQYF
TRBV25-1	TRBJ1-5	NA	NA	TGTGCCAGCAGTGATTCCGGGGGCAATCAGCCCCAGCATTTT	CASSDSGGNQPQHF
TRBV7-3	TRBJ2-3	NA	NA	TGTGCCAGCAGGGATGGACTCACAGATACGCAGTATTTT	CASRDGLTDTQYF